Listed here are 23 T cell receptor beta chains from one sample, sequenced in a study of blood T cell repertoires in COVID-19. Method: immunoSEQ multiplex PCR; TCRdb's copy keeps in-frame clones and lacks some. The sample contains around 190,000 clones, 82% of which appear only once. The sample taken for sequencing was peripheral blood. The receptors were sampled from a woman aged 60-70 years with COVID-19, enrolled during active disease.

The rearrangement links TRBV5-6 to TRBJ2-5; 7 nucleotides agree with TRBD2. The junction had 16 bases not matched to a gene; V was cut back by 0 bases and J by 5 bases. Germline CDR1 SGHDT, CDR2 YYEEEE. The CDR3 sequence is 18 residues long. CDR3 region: CASSLVRDLAVNRETQYF. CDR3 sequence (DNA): TGTGCCAGCAGCTTGGTTCGTGACCTAGCGGTAAATCGGGAGACCCAGTACTTC.

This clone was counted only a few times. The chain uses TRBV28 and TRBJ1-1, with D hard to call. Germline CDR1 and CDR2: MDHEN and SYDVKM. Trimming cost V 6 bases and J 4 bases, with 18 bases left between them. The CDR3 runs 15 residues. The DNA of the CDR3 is TGTGCCAGCAGGCCCGTCTTTGGGAGATCCACTGAAGCTTTCTTT. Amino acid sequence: CASRPVFGRSTEAFF.

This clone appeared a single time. Here the CDR3 reads CSHGQTSGYEQFF. The CDR3 coding sequence is TGCAGCCATGGGCAGACTAGCGGGTATGAGCAGTTCTTC. V and J are TRBV29-1 and TRBJ2-1, with 10 bases identical to TRBD2. V was pared by 8 bases and J by 8 bases, with 9 bases of the junction left unmatched. The CDR3 sequence is 13 residues long. The germline V gene has CDR1 SQVTM and CDR2 ANQGSEA.

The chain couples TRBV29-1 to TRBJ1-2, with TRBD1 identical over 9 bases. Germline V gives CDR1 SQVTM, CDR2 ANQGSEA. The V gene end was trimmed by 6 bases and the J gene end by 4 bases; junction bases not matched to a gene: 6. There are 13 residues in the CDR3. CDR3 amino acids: CSVDRQGGYGYTF. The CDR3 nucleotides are TGCAGCGTGGACCGACAGGGGGGCTATGGCTACACCTTC.

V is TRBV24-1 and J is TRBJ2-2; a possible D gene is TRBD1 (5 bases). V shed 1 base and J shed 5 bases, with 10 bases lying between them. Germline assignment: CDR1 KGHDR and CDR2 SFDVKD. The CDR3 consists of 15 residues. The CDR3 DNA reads TGTGCCACCAGTGATTTCGGCAGGGCAACCGGGGAGCTGTTTTTT. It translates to CATSDFGRATGELFF.

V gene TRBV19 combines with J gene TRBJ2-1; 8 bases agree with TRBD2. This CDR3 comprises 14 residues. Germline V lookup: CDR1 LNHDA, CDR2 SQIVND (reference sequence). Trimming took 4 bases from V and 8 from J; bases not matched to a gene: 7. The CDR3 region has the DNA TGTGCCAGTAGTACTCAAGCGGGAGCGGATGAGCAGTTCTTC. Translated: CASSTQAGADEQFF.

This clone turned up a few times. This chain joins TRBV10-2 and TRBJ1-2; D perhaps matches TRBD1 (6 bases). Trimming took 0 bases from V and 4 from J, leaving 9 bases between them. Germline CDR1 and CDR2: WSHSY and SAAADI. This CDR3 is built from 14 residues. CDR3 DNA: TGCGCCAGCAGTGAGTCGAGGACAGCCTATGGCTACACCTTC. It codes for CASSESRTAYGYTF.

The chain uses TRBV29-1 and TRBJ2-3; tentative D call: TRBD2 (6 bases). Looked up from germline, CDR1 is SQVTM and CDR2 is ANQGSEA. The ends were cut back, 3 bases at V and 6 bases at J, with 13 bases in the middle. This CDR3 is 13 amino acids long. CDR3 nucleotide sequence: TGCAGCGTTGACTGGAGGGCTTGGGATACGCAGTATTTT. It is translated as CSVDWRAWDTQYF.

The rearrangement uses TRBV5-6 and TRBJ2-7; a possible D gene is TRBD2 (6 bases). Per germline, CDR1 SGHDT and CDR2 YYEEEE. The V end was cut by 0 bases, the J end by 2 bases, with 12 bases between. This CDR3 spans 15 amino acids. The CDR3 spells CASSLERRLAYEQYF. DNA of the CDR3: TGTGCCAGCAGCTTGGAACGCAGACTAGCCTACGAGCAGTACTTC.

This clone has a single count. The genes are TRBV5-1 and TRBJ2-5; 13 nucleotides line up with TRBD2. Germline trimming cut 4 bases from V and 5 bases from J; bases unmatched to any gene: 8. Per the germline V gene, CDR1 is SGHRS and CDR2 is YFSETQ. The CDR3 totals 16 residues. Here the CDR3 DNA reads TGCGCCAGCAGCCCCCGGACTAGCGGGAGTTCGGAGACCCAGTACTTC. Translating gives CASSPRTSGSSETQYF.

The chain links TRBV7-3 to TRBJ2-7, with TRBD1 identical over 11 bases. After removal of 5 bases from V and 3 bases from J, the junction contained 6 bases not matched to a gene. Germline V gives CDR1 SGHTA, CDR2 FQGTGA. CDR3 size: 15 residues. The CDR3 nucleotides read TGTGCCAGCAGCCCCGGACAGGGGGCGCACTACGAGCAGTACTTC. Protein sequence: CASSPGQGAHYEQYF.

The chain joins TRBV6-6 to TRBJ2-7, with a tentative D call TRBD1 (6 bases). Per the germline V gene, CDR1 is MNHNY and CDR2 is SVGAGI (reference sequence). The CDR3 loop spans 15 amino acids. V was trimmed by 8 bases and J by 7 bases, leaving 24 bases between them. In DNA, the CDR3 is TGTGCCAGCTCAAAGGGCCCGGACAGATCCCGAGAGCAGTACTTC. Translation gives CASSKGPDRSREQYF.

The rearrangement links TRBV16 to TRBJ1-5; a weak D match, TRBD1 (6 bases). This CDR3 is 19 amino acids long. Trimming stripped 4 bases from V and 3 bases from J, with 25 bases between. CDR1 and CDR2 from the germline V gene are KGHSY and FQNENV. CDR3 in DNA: TGTGCCAGCAGCCCTTCTGGGCAGGTCGGGCAGGGGCACAATCAGCCCCAGCATTTT. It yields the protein CASSPSGQVGQGHNQPQHF.

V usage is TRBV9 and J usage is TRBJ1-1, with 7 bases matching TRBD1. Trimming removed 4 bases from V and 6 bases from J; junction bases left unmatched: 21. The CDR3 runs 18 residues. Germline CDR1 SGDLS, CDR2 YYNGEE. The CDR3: CASSPRPLTGRPSAEAFF. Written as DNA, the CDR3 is TGTGCCAGCAGCCCAAGACCTTTGACAGGGCGCCCTTCGGCTGAAGCTTTCTTT.

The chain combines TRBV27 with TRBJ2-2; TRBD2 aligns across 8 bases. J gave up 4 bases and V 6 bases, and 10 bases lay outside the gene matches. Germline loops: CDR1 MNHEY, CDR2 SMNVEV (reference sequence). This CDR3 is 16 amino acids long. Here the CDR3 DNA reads TGTGCCAGCAGGCCGGGAGGGGGGGGCGGCACCGGGGAGCTGTTTTTT. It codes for CASRPGGGGGTGELFF.

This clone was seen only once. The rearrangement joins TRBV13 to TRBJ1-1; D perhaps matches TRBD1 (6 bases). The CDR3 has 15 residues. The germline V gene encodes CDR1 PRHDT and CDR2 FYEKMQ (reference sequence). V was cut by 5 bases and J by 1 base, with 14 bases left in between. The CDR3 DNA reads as TGTGCCAGCAGCACTATGGGCAGGGGGAACACTGAAGCTTTCTTT. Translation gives CASSTMGRGNTEAFF.

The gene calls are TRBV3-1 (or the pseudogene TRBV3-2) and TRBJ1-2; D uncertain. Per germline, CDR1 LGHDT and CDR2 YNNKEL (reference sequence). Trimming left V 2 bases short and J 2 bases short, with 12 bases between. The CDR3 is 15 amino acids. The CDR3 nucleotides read TGTGCCAGCAGCCAAACGAGGGCATCCAACTATGGCTACACCTTC. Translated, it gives CASSQTRASNYGYTF.

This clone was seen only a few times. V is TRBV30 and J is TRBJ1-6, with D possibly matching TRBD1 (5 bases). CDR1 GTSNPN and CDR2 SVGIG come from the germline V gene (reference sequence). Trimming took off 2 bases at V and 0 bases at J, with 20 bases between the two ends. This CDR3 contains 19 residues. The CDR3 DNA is TGTGCCTGGAGTCAGCGGGGGGGAATAATCAGCTCCTATAATTCACCCCTCCACTTT. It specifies CAWSQRGGIISSYNSPLHF. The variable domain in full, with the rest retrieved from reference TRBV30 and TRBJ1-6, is SQTIHQWPATLVQPVGSPLSLECTVEGTSNPNLYWYRQAAGRGLQLLFYSVGIGQISSEVPQNLSASRPQDRQFILSSKKLLLSDSGFYLCAWSQRGGIISSYNSPLHFGNGTRLTVT.

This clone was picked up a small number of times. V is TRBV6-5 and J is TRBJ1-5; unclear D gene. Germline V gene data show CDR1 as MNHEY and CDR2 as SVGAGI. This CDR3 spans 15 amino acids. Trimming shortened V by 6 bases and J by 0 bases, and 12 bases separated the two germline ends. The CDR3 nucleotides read TGTGCCAGCAGCGGGGATTCCGTTAGCAATCAGCCCCAGCATTTT. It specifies CASSGDSVSNQPQHF.

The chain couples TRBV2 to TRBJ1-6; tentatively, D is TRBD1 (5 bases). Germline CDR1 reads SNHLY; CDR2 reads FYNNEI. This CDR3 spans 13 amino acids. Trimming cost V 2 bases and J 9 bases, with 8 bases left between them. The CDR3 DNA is TGTGCCAGCAGTGAAAGGGGTACTTCACCCCTCCACTTT. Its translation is CASSERGTSPLHF.

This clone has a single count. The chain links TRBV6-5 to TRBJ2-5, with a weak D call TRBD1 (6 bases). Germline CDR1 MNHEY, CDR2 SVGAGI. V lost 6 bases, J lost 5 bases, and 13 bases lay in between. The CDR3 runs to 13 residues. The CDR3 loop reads CASRETGRETQYF. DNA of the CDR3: TGTGCCAGCAGAGAGACAGGACGGGAGACCCAGTACTTC.

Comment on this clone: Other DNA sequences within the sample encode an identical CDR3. This CDR3 is CASSLPGQGTYEQYF. CDR3 DNA sequence: TGTGCCAGCAGTCTACCGGGACAGGGAACCTACGAGCAGTACTTC. V usage is TRBV28 and J usage is TRBJ2-7; 9 bases align to TRBD1. This CDR3 has 15 residues. Germline V gene sequence: CDR1 MDHEN, CDR2 SYDVKM. J was trimmed by 2 bases and V by 5 bases; bases with no gene match: 7. Filled out from reference TRBV28 and TRBJ2-7, the complete variable domain reads DVKVTQSSRYLVKRTGEKVFLECVQDMDHENMFWYRQDPGLGLRLIYFSYDVKMKEKGDIPEGYSVSREKKERFSLILESASTNQTSMYLCASSLPGQGTYEQYFGPGTRLTVT.

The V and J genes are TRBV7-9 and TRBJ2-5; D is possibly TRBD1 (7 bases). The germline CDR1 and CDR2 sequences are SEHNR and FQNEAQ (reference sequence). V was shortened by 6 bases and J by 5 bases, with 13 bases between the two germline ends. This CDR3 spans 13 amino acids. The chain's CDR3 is CASSNAGGETQYF. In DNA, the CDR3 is TGTGCCAGCAGTAACGCAGGGGGGGAGACCCAGTACTTC.